This paragraph covers one T cell receptor (beta chain) sequence. The antigen remains undetermined. The CDR3 has 15 amino acids. V was pared by 5 bases and J by 0 bases, with 11 bases between. Germline V gene sequence: CDR1 SGHTA, CDR2 FQGNSA. This entry belongs to a study of cytomegalovirus exposure and HLA in healthy donors. Background on the study: A prior study identified just under 120 million unique TCR beta sequences from some 180 million T cells.

Broader study findings: Later, TCR association rates were found to vary by HLA locus, highest for DRB1 and lowest for HLA-C. Fewer N-insertions (relative to the roughly 630-donor mean) were reportedly seen in an Asian-associated ancestry cluster in a later analysis.

In the PCR, 60 Vbeta and 13 Jbeta primers were used. Libraries were prepared by immunoSEQ multiplex PCR; TCRdb keeps only in-frame clonotypes and omits some of them. In the table there are fewer than 200,000 clones, more than 70% of which are singletons. This rearrangement joins TRBV7-2 to TRBJ1-3, with unresolved D. The sample comprised PBMCs. This clonotype was obtained from a man in his sixties in good health and CMV-seronegative. The CDR3 loop reads CASSAQDYSGNTIYF. In DNA form, the CDR3 reads TGTGCCAGCAGCGCCCAGGATTACTCTGGAAACACCATATATTTT. The full variable domain, with the rest looked up from reference TRBV7-2 and TRBJ1-3, is GAGVSQSPSNKVTEKGKDVELRCDPISGHTALYWYRQSLGQGLEFLIYFQGNSAPDKSGLPSDRFSAERTGGSVSTLTIQRTQQEDSAVYLCASSAQDYSGNTIYFGEGSWLTVV.